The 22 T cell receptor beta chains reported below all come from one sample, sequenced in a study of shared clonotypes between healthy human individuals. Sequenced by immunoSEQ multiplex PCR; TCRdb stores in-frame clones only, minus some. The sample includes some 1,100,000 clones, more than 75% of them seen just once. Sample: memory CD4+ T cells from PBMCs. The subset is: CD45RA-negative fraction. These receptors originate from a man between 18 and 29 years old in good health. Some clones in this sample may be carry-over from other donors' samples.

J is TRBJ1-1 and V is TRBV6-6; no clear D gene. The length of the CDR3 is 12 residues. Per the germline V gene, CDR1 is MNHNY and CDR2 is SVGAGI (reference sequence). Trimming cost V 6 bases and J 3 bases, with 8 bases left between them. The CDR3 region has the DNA TGTGCCAGCAGCTGGGGTGACACTGAAGCTTTCTTT. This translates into CASSWGDTEAFF.

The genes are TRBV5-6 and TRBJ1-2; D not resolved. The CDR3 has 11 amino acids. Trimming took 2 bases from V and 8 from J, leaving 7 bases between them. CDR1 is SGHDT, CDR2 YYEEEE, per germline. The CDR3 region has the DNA TGTGCCAGCAGCTTTAGTTTCGGCTACACCTTC. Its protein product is CASSFSFGYTF.

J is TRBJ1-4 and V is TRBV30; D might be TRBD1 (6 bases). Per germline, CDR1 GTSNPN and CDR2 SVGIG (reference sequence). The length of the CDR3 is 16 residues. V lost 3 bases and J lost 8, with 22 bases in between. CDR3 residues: CAWRRQAVFPPEKLFF. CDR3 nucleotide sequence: TGTGCCTGGAGGAGACAGGCGGTGTTTCCGCCCGAAAAACTGTTTTTT. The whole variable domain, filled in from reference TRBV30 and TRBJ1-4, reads SQTIHQWPATLVQPVGSPLSLECTVEGTSNPNLYWYRQAAGRGLQLLFYSVGIGQISSEVPQNLSASRPQDRQFILSSKKLLLSDSGFYLCAWRRQAVFPPEKLFFGSGTQLSVL.

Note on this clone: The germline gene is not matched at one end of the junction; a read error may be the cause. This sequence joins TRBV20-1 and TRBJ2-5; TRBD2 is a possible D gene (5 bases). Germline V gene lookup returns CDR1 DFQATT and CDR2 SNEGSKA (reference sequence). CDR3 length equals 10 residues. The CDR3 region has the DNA TGCAGTGCCAGAGGACTGGCCCAGTACTTC. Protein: CSARGLAQYF.

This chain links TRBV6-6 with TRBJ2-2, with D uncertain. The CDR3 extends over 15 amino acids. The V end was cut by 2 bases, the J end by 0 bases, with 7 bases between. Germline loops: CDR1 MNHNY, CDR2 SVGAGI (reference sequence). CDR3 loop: CASSYGAANTGELFF. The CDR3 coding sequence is TGTGCCAGCAGTTACGGAGCAGCGAACACCGGGGAGCTGTTTTTT.

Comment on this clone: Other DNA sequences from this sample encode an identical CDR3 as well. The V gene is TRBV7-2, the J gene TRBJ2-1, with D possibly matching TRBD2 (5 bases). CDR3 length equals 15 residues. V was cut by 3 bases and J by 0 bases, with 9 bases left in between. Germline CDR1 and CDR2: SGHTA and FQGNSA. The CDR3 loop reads CASSFLGSSYNEQFF. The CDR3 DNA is TGTGCCAGCAGCTTTTTAGGGAGCTCCTACAATGAGCAGTTCTTC.

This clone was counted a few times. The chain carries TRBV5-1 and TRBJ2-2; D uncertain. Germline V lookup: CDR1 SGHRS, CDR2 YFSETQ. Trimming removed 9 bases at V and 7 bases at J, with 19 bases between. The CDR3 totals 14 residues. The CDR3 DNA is TGCGCCACCAAAACTAACTCTTGGGACGGGGAGCTGTTTTTT. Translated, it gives CATKTNSWDGELFF. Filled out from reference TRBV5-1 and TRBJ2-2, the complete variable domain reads KAGVTQTPRYLIKTRGQQVTLSCSPISGHRSVSWYQQTPGQGLQFLFEYFSETQRNKGNFPGRFSGRQFSNSRSEMNVSTLELGDSALYLCATKTNSWDGELFFGEGSRLTVL.

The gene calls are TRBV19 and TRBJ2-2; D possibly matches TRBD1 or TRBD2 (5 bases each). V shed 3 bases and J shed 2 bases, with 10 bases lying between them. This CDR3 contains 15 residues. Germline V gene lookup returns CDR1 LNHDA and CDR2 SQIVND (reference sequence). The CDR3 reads CASSMRGANTGELFF. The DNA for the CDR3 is TGTGCCAGTAGTATGAGAGGGGCTAACACCGGGGAGCTGTTTTTT. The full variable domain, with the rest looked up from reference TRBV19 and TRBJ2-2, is DGGITQSPKYLFRKEGQNVTLSCEQNLNHDAMYWYRQDPGQGLRLIYYSQIVNDFQKGDIAEGYSVSREKKESFPLTVTSAQKNPTAFYLCASSMRGANTGELFFGEGSRLTVL.

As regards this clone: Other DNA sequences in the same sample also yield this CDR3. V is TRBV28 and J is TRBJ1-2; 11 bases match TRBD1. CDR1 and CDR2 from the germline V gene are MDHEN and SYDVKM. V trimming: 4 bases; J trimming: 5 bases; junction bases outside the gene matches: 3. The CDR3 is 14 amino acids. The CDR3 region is CASSSGTGGYGYTF. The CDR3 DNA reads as TGTGCCAGCAGTTCTGGGACAGGGGGGTATGGCTACACCTTC.

The DNA of the CDR3 is TGTGCCAGCAGCCCAGGGTTCCCCAGGGGTCGCGAGCAGTACTTC. Its protein is CASSPGFPRGREQYF. The chain combines TRBV9 with TRBJ2-7; the D gene is possibly TRBD1 (6 bases). Germline V gene lookup returns CDR1 SGDLS and CDR2 YYNGEE. This CDR3 region has 15 residues. Trimming took 4 bases from V and 6 from J, leaving 20 bases between them.

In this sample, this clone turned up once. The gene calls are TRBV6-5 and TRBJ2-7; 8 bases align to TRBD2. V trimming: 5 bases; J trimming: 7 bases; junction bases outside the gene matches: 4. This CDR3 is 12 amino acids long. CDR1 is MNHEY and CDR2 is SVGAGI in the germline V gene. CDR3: CASSREGGEQYF. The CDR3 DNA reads TGTGCCAGCAGTCGGGAGGGTGGGGAGCAGTACTTC.

The CDR3 protein is CASSLGRGNNNEQFF. CDR3 sequence (DNA): TGTGCCAGCAGCTTAGGGAGGGGGAACAACAATGAGCAGTTCTTC. The V gene is TRBV11-2, the J gene TRBJ2-1, with D tentatively TRBD1 or TRBD2 (6 bases each). The CDR3 consists of 15 residues. From germline, CDR1 is SGHAT and CDR2 FQNNGV. Trimming pared 1 base from V and 5 bases from J, leaving 12 bases between.

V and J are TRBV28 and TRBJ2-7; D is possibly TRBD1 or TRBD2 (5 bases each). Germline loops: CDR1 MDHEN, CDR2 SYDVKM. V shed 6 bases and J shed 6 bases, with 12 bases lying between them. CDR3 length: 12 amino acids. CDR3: CASSRDLLEQYF. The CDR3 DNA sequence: TGTGCCAGCAGCCGGGACCTCCTCGAGCAGTACTTC.

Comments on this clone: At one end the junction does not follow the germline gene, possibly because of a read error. CDR3: CASSLDTFFYGYTF. In DNA, the CDR3 is TGTGCCAGCAGCCTAGACACGTTTTTCTATGGCTACACCTTC. The rearrangement joins TRBV11-2 to TRBJ1-2; D gene unclear. CDR1 is SGHAT, CDR2 FQNNGV, per germline. This CDR3 is built from 14 residues.

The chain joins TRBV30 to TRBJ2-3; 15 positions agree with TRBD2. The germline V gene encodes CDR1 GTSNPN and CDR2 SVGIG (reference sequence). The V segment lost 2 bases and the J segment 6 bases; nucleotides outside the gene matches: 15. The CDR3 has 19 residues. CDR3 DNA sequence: TGTGCCTGGAGTTGGTGGGTCGGGACTAGCGGGAGGATGGGGGATACGCAGTATTTT. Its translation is CAWSWWVGTSGRMGDTQYF. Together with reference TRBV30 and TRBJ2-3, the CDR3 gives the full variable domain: SQTIHQWPATLVQPVGSPLSLECTVEGTSNPNLYWYRQAAGRGLQLLFYSVGIGQISSEVPQNLSASRPQDRQFILSSKKLLLSDSGFYLCAWSWWVGTSGRMGDTQYFGPGTRLTVL.

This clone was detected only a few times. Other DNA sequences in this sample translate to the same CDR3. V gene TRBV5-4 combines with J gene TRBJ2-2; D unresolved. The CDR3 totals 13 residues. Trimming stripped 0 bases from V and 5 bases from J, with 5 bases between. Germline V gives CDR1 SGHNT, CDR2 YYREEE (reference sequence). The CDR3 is CASSLVGTGELFF. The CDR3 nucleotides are TGTGCCAGCAGCTTGGTGGGAACCGGGGAGCTGTTTTTT.

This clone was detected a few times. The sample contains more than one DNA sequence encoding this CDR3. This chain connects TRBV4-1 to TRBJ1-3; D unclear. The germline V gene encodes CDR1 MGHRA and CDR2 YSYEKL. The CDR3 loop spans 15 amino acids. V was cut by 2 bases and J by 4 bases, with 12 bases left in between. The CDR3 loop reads CASSQQAHSGNTIYF. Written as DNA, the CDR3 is TGCGCCAGCAGCCAACAGGCGCACAGCGGAAACACCATATATTTT.

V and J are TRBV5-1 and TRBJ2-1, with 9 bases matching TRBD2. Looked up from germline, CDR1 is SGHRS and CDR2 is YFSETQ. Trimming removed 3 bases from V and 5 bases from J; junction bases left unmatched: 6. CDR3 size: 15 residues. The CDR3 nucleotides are TGCGCCAGCAGCTCCTTAGCGGGAGCCGACAATGAGCAGTTCTTC. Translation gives CASSSLAGADNEQFF.

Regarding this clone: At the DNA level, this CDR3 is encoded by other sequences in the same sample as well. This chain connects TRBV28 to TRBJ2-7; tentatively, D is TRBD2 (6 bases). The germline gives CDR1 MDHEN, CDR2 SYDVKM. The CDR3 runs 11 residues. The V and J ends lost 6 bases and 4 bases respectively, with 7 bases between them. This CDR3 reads CASREGYEQYF. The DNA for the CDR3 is TGTGCCAGCAGGGAGGGATACGAGCAGTACTTC.

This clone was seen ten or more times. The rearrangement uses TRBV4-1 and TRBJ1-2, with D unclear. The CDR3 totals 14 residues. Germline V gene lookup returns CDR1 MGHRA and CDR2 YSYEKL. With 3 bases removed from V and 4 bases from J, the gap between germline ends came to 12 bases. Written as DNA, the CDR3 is TGCGCCAGCAGCCACGAGGGTAAGCGCTATGGCTACACCTTC. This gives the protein CASSHEGKRYGYTF.

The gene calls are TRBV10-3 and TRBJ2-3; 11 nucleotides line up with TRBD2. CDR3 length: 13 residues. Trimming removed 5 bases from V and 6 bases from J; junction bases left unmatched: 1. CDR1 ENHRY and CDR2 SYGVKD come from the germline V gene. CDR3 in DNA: TGTGCCATCAGTCCTAGCGGGGGGGATACGCAGTATTTT. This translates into CAISPSGGDTQYF.

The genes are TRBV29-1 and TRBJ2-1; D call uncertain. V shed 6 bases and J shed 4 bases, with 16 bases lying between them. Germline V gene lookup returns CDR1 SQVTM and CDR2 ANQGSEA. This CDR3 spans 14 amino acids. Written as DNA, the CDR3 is TGCAGCGTCGCCCCGAACGGACCATACAATGAGCAGTTCTTC. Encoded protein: CSVAPNGPYNEQFF.